The subject of this entry is one T cell receptor beta chain. This receptor's antigen is unknown. Nothing much larger sits one base from this clone, and base qualities are not available. The CDR3 spans 13 residues, from the cysteine through the phenylalanine. Solely the CDR3 DNA is kept, with 39 bases framed from the first base. V sheds 1 base and J sheds 5 bases, leaving 8 bases between their ends. In the germline V gene, CDR1 corresponds to MNHNS and CDR2 to SASEGT. This sample was taken from a study of control samples from healthy donors and cancer patients (dated by TCRdb to 2018 to 2020). Library preparation employed the immunoSEQ multiplex PCR assay. The table was pulled from immuneACCESS by TCRdb, which kept in-frame rearrangements only. Such tables lose some clones; where checked, under half of the loss comes from unresolved V genes, and the rest has no known cause. For this sample there are around 100,000 clones; roughly 90% appear just once. The ten largest clones represent less than 3.5% of the sample.

This sequence uses TRBV6-1 and TRBJ1-2; the D gene cannot be named for sure. The sample comprised blood. This receptor was taken from a human donor in good health. The donor label of this sample is uncertain. CDR3 sequence: CASSEGGWYGYTF. The DNA sequence is as follows: TGTGCCAGCAGTGAAGGAGGGTGGTATGGCTACACCTTC.